This TCR beta chain emerged from a study of blood T cells in healthy people across ages. V shed 5 bases, J shed 0 bases, and the junction held 6 bases outside the gene matches. This CDR3 has 15 residues. Germline CDR1 reads PRHDT; CDR2 reads FYEKMQ (reference sequence). It was with a sample-barcoded 5' primer and a J-beta primer mix that a second PCR of roughly 7 to 12 cycles was run. TCRdb processed the 5' RACE reads anew with MiXCR; each CDR3 protein has one entry. The table has fewer than 650,000 distinct CDR3 sequences, over 25% seen once; the top ten hold 3% to 4%. This sample also belongs to another study, concerning T cells of mothers and their children.

The rearrangement links TRBV13 to TRBJ2-7, with 8 bases matching TRBD2. The TCR was taken from a boy aged 2 to 10 in good health. What was sequenced was blood. The CDR3 is CASSETSGGSYEQYF. The CDR3 DNA follows: TGTGCCAGCAGCGAAACTAGCGGAGGCTCCTACGAGCAGTACTTC.